This T cell receptor beta chain was recovered during a study of shared clonotypes between healthy human individuals (dated by TCRdb to the early 2020s). Turning to the overall study: A couple of women and a few men aged 18 to 49 years were included in the cohort. The study deeply sequenced blood TCR repertoires of five healthy adults to estimate repertoire size and the extent of clonotype sharing between individuals. For each donor, three plates each were used for CD4 naive and CD4 memory, two plates were used for CD8 naive, and one plate was used for CD8 memory. Different laboratories and diverse techniques were used to prepare libraries and sequence TCR repertoires, to increase sequencing depth and limit assay-specific biases. Per donor, leukapheresis produced somewhere between about 0.9 and 9.5 billion PBMCs.

The study at large found these results: Even with the large sequencing depth, rarefaction of the sorted-subset datasets indicated that sequencing was incomplete. Sharing across several donors was observed for roughly 5.4% of naive CD4, over 3% of naive CD8, about 2.3% of memory CD4, and approximately 0.41% of memory CD8 clonotypes. Compared with non-shared clonotypes, the clonotypes found in all four sorted-subset donors had higher generation probabilities. Because the study included a small number of donors, the genetic and exposure-history diversity represented was limited. Pairwise subsampling led to the expectation that sequencing depth would affect the degree of clonotype sharing among donors. Only blood was sampled, and tissue TCR repertoires likely differ from those in blood. Naive subsets generally had larger estimated clonotype richness than memory subsets did.

Using the deep immunoSEQ assay, multiplex PCR amplified TCR CDR3 regions from genomic DNA. Extracted genomic DNA from each cell subset was distributed evenly across all wells of several immunoSEQ 96-well plates, and each plate was treated as a replicate. For sorted subsets, about 220 ng of genomic DNA, equivalent to 25,000 to 35,000 T cell genomes, went into each replicate PCR. Purified libraries were measured with a Qubit 3.0 fluorometer, size-checked on a Bioanalyzer 2100, and measured again with the KAPA Library Quantification kit. A separate single-read 150-cycle Illumina NextSeq 550 flow cell was used to sequence each immunoSEQ 96-well plate. On the study's bioinformatics: The immunoSEQ output contained only junctional sequences without quality scores, so filtering could not match that applied to full-length reads. Sequences were annotated with PyIR, a Python wrapper for IgBLAST v1.9, using IMGT germline references to assign V/J genes and CDR3. Reads were removed for weak V/J assignments (E-value above 1e-6), missing CDR3, stop codons, out-of-frame junctions, or ambiguous translated residues. V3J clonotypes were defined as sequences sharing the same inferred V gene, J gene, and CDR3 amino acid sequence. To compute the percentage overlap between repertoires, the number of shared unique clonotypes was divided by the size of the smaller repertoire. Repertoire richness was assessed with RTK rarefaction, the Chao1 estimator, and Recon v2.1 estimates of unobserved clonotypes. For all TCRbeta clonotypes obtained by the gDNA method from several donors, generation probabilities were computed with OLGA. Held by TCRdb, this immuneACCESS table contains in-frame sequences only and omits some clones. Under half of the omission traces to an unresolved V gene where checked; the cause of the rest is unknown. V, J and clone size were drawn from that table, and D and trimming were deduced from the DNA. Here the sample has more than 2 million clones; 80% to 95% occur a single time. Roughly 1.7% of the sample rests with the top ten.

CD8 naive samples were obtained by positive selection for CCR7 among CD45RO-negative cells, yielding a CD45RA+CCR7+ population from which TemRA cells were excluded. The donors were healthy, HIV-negative adults with no recently reported acute infections or vaccinations. Every donor was a Caucasian adult living in Nashville, Tennessee, USA. Blood was obtained by leukapheresis, after which PBMCs were separated by Ficoll-Histopaque density gradient centrifugation and cryopreserved in liquid nitrogen vapor phase. Analytical flow cytometry was used to check the purity and quantity of each magnetically sorted T cell population. Genomic DNA was isolated from every sorted fraction and measured by UV absorbance on a Nanodrop 2000c. CDR1 and CDR2 are read off the germline V gene (reference sequence) as MNHNY and SVGAGI. Trimming at the junction amounts to 5 bases on V and 2 bases on J, and the germline ends lie 13 bases apart. Measured from the cysteine to the phenylalanine, the CDR3 is 15 residues long. Just CDR3 DNA is preserved here, 45 bases in frame from base 1.

This clone was picked up a small number of times. Its target antigen remains unknown. Per-base qualities were not stored, and no clone one base away is much larger. This receptor was taken from a man younger than 30 in good health. Some clones in this sample may be carry-over from other donors' samples. Here the chain combines TRBV6-6 and TRBJ1-5, with the D segment identity uncertain. Sample: naive CD8+ T cells from PBMCs. What the cell subset or site label conveys for this sample: CD45RA+CCR7+. The nucleotide sequence reads TGTGCCAGCAGTGACGGTTGGGGTGGCAATCAGCCCCAGCATTTT. This is translated as CASSDGWGGNQPQHF.